These T cell receptor beta chains were read from a single sample in a study of PD-1 blockade in classical Hodgkin lymphoma. TCRdb keeps only in-frame clones here, not all; method: immunoSEQ multiplex PCR. Here the sample spans roughly 97,000 clones, approximately 80% being singletons. The sample in question was peripheral blood mononuclear cells (PBMCs), obtained at baseline. The receptors derive from a human donor with classical Hodgkin lymphoma. CDR3s include the opening cysteine and the closing phenylalanine or tryptophan. A D gene is named only where the DNA matches it firmly. Size is omitted from some rows. Given values are once, few, many or a class for expanded clones.

TGCGCCAGCAGCACCACCCAGACAGGGCCCCGCGAGCAGTACTTC	CASSTTQTGPREQYF	15	TRBV5-1	TRBD1	TRBJ2-7	-
TGTGCCAGCAGCATTAGCGGGGGCTCCTACAATGAGCAGTTCTTC	CASSISGGSYNEQFF	15	TRBV11-3	TRBD2	TRBJ2-1	-
TGTGCCAGCAGTTCGACTAGCGGGAGGGCCTCAGATACGCAGTATTTT	CASSSTSGRASDTQYF	16	TRBV6-5	TRBD2	TRBJ2-3	-
TGTGCCATCAGTGAGTCCGTGACAGGGGGAGAGAATGGCTACACCTTC	CAISESVTGGENGYTF	16	TRBV10-3	TRBD1	TRBJ1-2	-
TGTGCCAGCAGCTTCGGGGGGCCCGGGGAGCTGTTTTTT	CASSFGGPGELFF	13	TRBV7-9	-	TRBJ2-2	-
TGTGCCTGGAGCCCGGACAGCTATGGCTACACCTTC	CAWSPDSYGYTF	12	TRBV30	-	TRBJ1-2	-
TGTGCCAGCAGTTTAAAGGTTTACACTGAAGCTTTCTTT	CASSLKVYTEAFF	13	TRBV28	-	TRBJ1-1	-
TGTGCCAGCAGCCCGATGGCCGACAACTATGGCTACACCTTC	CASSPMADNYGYTF	14	TRBV5-5	-	TRBJ1-2	-
TGTGCCAGCAGCATGCCCCCGGGACTCTACGAGCAGTACTTC	CASSMPPGLYEQYF	14	TRBV11-2	-	TRBJ2-7	once
TGTGCCAGCAGCTTGGCAGGGGGCAAGGACTATGGCTACACCTTC	CASSLAGGKDYGYTF	15	TRBV7-2	TRBD1	TRBJ1-2	few